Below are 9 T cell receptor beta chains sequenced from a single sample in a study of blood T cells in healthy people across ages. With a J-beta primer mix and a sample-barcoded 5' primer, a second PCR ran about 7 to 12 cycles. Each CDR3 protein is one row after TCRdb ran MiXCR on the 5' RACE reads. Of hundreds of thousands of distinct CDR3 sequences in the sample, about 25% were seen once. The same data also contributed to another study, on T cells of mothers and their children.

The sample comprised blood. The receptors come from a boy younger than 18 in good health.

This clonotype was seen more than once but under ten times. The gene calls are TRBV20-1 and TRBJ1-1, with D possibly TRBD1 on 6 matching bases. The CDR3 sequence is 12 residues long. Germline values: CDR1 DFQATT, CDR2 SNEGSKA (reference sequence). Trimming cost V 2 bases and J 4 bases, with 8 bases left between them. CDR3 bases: TGCAGTGCTAGACAGGGGATCACTGAAGCTTTCTTT. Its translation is CSARQGITEAFF.

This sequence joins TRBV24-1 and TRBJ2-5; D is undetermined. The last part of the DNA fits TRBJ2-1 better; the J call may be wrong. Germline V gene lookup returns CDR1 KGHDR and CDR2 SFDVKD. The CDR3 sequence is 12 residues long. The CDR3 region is CATSDITNEQFF. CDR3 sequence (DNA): TGTGCCACCAGTGATATAACCAATGAGCAGTTCTTC.

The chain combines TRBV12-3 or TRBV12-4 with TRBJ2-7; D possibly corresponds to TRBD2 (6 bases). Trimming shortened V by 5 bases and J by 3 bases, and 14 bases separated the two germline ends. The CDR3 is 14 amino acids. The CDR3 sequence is CASSVASEDYEQYF. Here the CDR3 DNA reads TGTGCCAGCAGTGTGGCTAGCGAGGACTACGAGCAGTACTTC.

The CDR3 protein is CASSLWKSSYNEQFF. The CDR3 nucleotides read TGTGCCAGCAGTTTATGGAAAAGCTCCTACAATGAGCAGTTCTTC. The chain joins TRBV27 to TRBJ2-1; D is unclear. CDR1 is MNHEY, CDR2 SMNVEV, per germline (reference sequence). There are 15 residues in the CDR3. V was trimmed by 1 base and J by 0 bases, leaving 7 bases between them.

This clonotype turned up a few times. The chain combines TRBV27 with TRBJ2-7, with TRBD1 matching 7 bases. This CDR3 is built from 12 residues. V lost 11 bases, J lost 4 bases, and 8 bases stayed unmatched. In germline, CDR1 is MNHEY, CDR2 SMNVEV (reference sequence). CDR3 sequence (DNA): TGTGCCGAGCAGAGGGGGCGGTACGAGCAGTACTTC. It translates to CAEQRGRYEQYF.

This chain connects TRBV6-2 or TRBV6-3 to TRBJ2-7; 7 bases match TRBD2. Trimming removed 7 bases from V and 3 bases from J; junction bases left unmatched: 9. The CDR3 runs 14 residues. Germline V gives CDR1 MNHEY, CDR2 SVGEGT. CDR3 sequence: CASTYSGVYYEQYF. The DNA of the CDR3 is TGTGCCAGCACCTACAGCGGGGTGTACTACGAGCAGTACTTC.

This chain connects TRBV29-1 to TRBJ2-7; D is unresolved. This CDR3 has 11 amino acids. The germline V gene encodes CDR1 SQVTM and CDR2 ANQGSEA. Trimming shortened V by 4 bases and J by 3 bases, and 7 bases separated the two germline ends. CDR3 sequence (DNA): TGCAGCGTTGTAAGCCTCTACGAGCAGTACTTC. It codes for CSVVSLYEQYF.

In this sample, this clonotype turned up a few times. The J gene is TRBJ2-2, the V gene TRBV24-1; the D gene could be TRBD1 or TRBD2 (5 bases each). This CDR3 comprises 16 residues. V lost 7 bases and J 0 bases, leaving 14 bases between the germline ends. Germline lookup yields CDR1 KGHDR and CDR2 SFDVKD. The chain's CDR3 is CATSRGRAANTGELFF. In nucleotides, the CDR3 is TGTGCCACCAGCCGGGGCAGGGCTGCGAACACCGGGGAGCTGTTTTTT.

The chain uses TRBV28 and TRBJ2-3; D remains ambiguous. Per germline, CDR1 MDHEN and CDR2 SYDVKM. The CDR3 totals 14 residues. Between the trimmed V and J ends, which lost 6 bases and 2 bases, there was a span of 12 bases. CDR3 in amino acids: CASRGGSATDTQYF. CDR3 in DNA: TGTGCCAGCAGAGGCGGAAGCGCCACAGATACGCAGTATTTT.